This is a list of T cell receptor beta chains from one sample in a study of T cells after yellow fever vaccination. TCRdb itself ran the 5' RACE reads through MiXCR, one entry per CDR3 protein. The data contain about 630,000 distinct CDR3 sequences, approximately 13% of them seen just once; the ten biggest clones take up more than 13%. The sample here was PBMCs, taken on the day of the yellow fever booster vaccination. The receptors come from a man aged 25-45 years who received the YFV17D yellow fever vaccine. Both conserved end residues are part of each CDR3. D genes are given only for firm matches. The size entry is marked missing in some rows and otherwise reads once, few, many or a size class.

v_gene	d_gene	abundance	j_gene	CDR3aa	CDR3nt
TRBV20-1	TRBD1	.	TRBJ1-1	CSAGGTGAVPEAFF	TGCAGTGCTGGGGGGACAGGGGCTGTCCCTGAAGCTTTCTTT
TRBV11-1	TRBD2	few	TRBJ2-1	CASSPLGRLARQSSYNEQFF	TGTGCCAGCAGCCCGTTGGGTAGACTAGCGAGACAAAGCTCCTACAATGAGCAGTTCTTC
TRBV28	.	many	TRBJ2-3	CAAPGLGSSTDTQYF	TGTGCCGCCCCAGGGCTGGGGTCTAGCACAGATACGCAGTATTTT
TRBV7-2	TRBD2	many	TRBJ2-5	CASSSGLAGGGETQYF	TGTGCCAGCAGCTCGGGACTAGCGGGAGGAGGGGAGACCCAGTACTTC
TRBV6-2/TRBV6-3	TRBD1	many	TRBJ2-7	CASTRTGGSYEQYF	TGTGCCAGCACTCGGACAGGGGGCTCCTACGAGCAGTACTTC
TRBV20-1	TRBD1	.	TRBJ1-6	CSATGQGSNSPLHF	TGCAGTGCTACTGGACAGGGTAGTAATTCACCCCTCCACTTT
TRBV5-1	TRBD2	few	TRBJ2-7	CASSSGTSPNEQYF	TGCGCCAGCAGCTCCGGGACTAGCCCGAACGAGCAGTACTTC
TRBV28	.	few	TRBJ2-2	CASRRLGRAGELFF	TGTGCCAGCAGAAGACTAGGTCGGGCCGGGGAGCTGTTTTTT
TRBV28	TRBD2	.	TRBJ2-7	CASSTSTSGRYEQYF	TGTGCCAGCTCTACATCGACTAGCGGGAGGTACGAGCAGTACTTC
TRBV29-1	.	.	TRBJ2-1	CSASGIILMSYNEQFF	TGCAGCGCCTCTGGCATCATACTGATGTCCTACAATGAGCAGTTCTTC
TRBV10-2	.	few	TRBJ1-1	CASSESKGVGDTEAFF	TGCGCCAGCAGTGAGTCGAAGGGGGTTGGGGACACTGAAGCTTTCTTT
TRBV6-5	TRBD2	.	TRBJ2-2	CASSYSGGETGELFF	TGTGCCAGCAGTTACTCTGGGGGGGAGACCGGGGAGCTGTTTTTT
TRBV5-1	.	few	TRBJ1-2	CASSMTGDLRGYTF	TGCGCCAGCAGCATGACAGGTGATCTACGGGGCTACACCTTC
TRBV7-2	TRBD2	few	TRBJ2-5	CASSRRGAGVVETQYF	TGTGCCAGCAGCCGAAGAGGCGCGGGAGTCGTAGAGACCCAGTACTTC
TRBV10-3	TRBD1	.	TRBJ1-4	CAISGTGSDEKLFF	TGTGCCATCAGTGGGACAGGGTCGGATGAAAAACTGTTTTTT
TRBV12-3/TRBV12-4	TRBD1	.	TRBJ1-2	CASSSPDRGDYGYTF	TGTGCCAGCAGTTCGCCGGACAGGGGTGACTATGGCTACACCTTC
TRBV5-1	.	few	TRBJ2-1	CASSLPSSSSYNEQFF	TGCGCCAGCAGCCTTCCGAGTTCTAGCTCCTACAATGAGCAGTTCTTC
TRBV28	.	few	TRBJ2-3	CASGKAGTRDTQYF	TGTGCCAGCGGTAAGGCAGGCACTCGGGATACGCAGTATTTT
TRBV7-9	.	.	TRBJ2-5	CASSLALTRQETQYF	TGTGCCAGCAGCTTAGCCTTGACTAGACAAGAGACCCAGTACTTC
TRBV6-1	.	.	TRBJ1-2	CASSRRDGNYGYTF	TGTGCCAGCAGTAGACGGGACGGCAACTATGGCTACACCTTC
TRBV27	TRBD2	.	TRBJ2-1	CASSPASGLVGSTEQFF	TGTGCCAGCAGTCCCGCCTCCGGACTAGTCGGGAGCACTGAGCAGTTCTTC
TRBV20-1	.	.	TRBJ2-7	CSAVLASEQYF	TGCAGTGCGGTACTAGCCTCCGAGCAGTACTTC
TRBV7-2	.	few	TRBJ2-3	CASSLQGLEGGTDTQYF	TGTGCCAGCAGCTTACAAGGGCTCGAGGGGGGCACAGATACGCAGTATTTT
TRBV12-3/TRBV12-4	TRBD1	.	TRBJ1-6	CASSPAGQGGSPLHF	TGTGCCAGCAGTCCCGCTGGACAGGGCGGTTCACCCCTCCACTTT
TRBV7-6	TRBD2	.	TRBJ2-3	CASSLGRAADTQYF	TGTGCCAGCAGCTTGGGGAGGGCGGCAGATACGCAGTATTTT
TRBV30	.	few	TRBJ1-2	CAWISKGSGYGYTF	TGTGCCTGGATCTCTAAGGGAAGCGGCTATGGCTACACCTTC
TRBV5-6	.	few	TRBJ1-2	CASSLNEGLTGYTF	TGTGCCAGCAGCTTGAACGAAGGCCTGACGGGCTACACCTTC
TRBV30	TRBD2	few	TRBJ2-3	CAWSPGTSADTDTQYF	TGTGCCTGGAGTCCTGGAACTAGCGCCGACACAGATACGCAGTATTTT
TRBV7-2	TRBD1	few	TRBJ2-7	CASSPGTGPQQYF	TGTGCCAGCAGCCCCGGGACAGGGCCCCAGCAGTACTTC
TRBV20-1	.	few	TRBJ2-7	CSADLDEYEQYF	TGCAGTGCCGATTTGGACGAATACGAGCAGTACTTC
TRBV9	TRBD2	.	TRBJ2-5	CASSAPLHGTSGSEAETQYF	TGTGCCAGCAGCGCCCCCCTCCATGGGACTAGCGGGAGTGAGGCGGAGACCCAGTACTTC
TRBV20-1	TRBD2	few	TRBJ2-1	CSARSGGLAGGRVEQFF	TGCAGTGCTAGATCCGGGGGACTAGCGGGAGGGCGGGTTGAGCAGTTCTTC
TRBV5-4	.	.	TRBJ2-1	CASSLGGGQRNNEQFF	TGTGCCAGCAGCTTGGGCGGAGGACAGCGGAACAATGAGCAGTTCTTC
TRBV4-3	.	many	TRBJ1-1	CASSQDAGGTEAFF	TGCGCCAGCAGCCAAGATGCCGGTGGCACTGAAGCTTTCTTT
TRBV5-4	TRBD1	few	TRBJ2-5	CASSGRDRQETQYF	TGTGCCAGCAGCGGCAGGGACAGACAAGAGACCCAGTACTTC
TRBV5-5	TRBD2	.	TRBJ2-3	CASSARLLAGGPADTQYF	TGTGCCAGCAGCGCCCGACTTCTAGCGGGAGGGCCGGCAGATACGCAGTATTTT
TRBV20-1	.	few	TRBJ2-1	CSARSGPEGNEQFF	TGCAGTGCTCGTAGCGGCCCCGAGGGGAATGAGCAGTTCTTC
TRBV7-8	.	.	TRBJ2-1	CASSSPGGAGSPLYNEQFF	TGTGCCAGCAGCTCGCCCGGCGGGGCGGGGAGTCCCCTATACAATGAGCAGTTCTTC
TRBV29-1	.	few	TRBJ2-7	CSVVDYYEQYF	TGCAGCGTTGTGGATTACTACGAGCAGTACTTC
TRBV11-2	.	.	TRBJ2-2	CASSRDPVGAGELFF	TGTGCCAGCAGCCGGGACCCCGTGGGGGCCGGGGAGCTGTTTTTT